Below, 20 T cell receptor beta chains from the same sample are listed, as sequenced in a study of T cell repertoires in cytomegalovirus infection. TCRdb processed the reads anew with MiXCR; each CDR3 protein has one entry. There are hundreds of thousands of distinct CDR3 sequences in the sample; 42% occur only once, and about 41% lies in the top ten. The antigens these receptors bind are not known. This sample comprised cultured PBMCs, obtained from culture after CMV antigen stimulation. The receptors come from a human donor in good health (CMV status not recorded). Some clones in this sample may be carry-over from other donors' samples.

The chain couples TRBV12-3 or TRBV12-4 to TRBJ2-2; 9 nucleotides match TRBD1. Germline trimming cut 2 bases from V and 5 bases from J; bases unmatched to any gene: 6. The CDR3 runs 16 residues. Written as DNA, the CDR3 is TGTGCCAGCAGTTTACGACAGGGGGTAGGGACCGGGGAGCTGTTTTTT. This encodes CASSLRQGVGTGELFF.

CDR3 nucleotide sequence: TGCGCCAGCAGCCAAGAGGTGGGGGTAGAGACCCAGTACTTC. Translated: CASSQEVGVETQYF. V usage is TRBV4-3 and J usage is TRBJ2-5; possibly TRBD1 or TRBD2 for D (5 bases each). The CDR3 is 14 amino acids. Trimming cost V 0 bases and J 4 bases, with 9 bases left between them. The germline CDR1 and CDR2 sequences are LGHNA and YSLEER.

V gene TRBV4-3 combines with J gene TRBJ2-7, with D maybe TRBD1 (6 bases). The CDR3 is made up of 14 amino acids. The germline CDR1 and CDR2 sequences are LGHNA and YSLEER. Trimming stripped 0 bases from V and 5 bases from J, with 11 bases between. The CDR3 DNA is TGCGCCAGCAGCCAAGACCAGGGGTACGACGAGCAGTACTTC. As protein: CASSQDQGYDEQYF.

This clonotype was observed at least ten times. The chain has TRBV6-1 and TRBJ2-5; the D gene could be TRBD1 or TRBD2 (5 bases each). This CDR3 spans 11 amino acids. Germline V gene lookup returns CDR1 MNHNS and CDR2 SASEGT. The ends were cut back, 9 bases at V and 10 bases at J, with 15 bases in the middle. CDR3 bases: TGTGCCAGTGGGACGGTCGAAAACCAGTACTTC. Translated, it gives CASGTVENQYF.

The chain joins TRBV6-6 to TRBJ1-3, with TRBD1 matching 8 bases. The ends lost 5 bases at V and 8 bases at J; junction bases unmatched: 5. Germline lookup yields CDR1 MNHNY and CDR2 SVGAGI (reference sequence). The CDR3 extends over 13 amino acids. Here the CDR3 DNA reads TGTGCCAGCAGTCTGGACAGGGCGGACACCATATATTTT. Translation: CASSLDRADTIYF.

V gene TRBV18 combines with J gene TRBJ1-5, with D uncertain. The CDR3 sequence is 17 residues long. V was clipped by 3 bases and J by 3 bases, with 18 bases between them. Germline V gene data show CDR1 as KGHSH and CDR2 as LQKENI. This chain's CDR3 is CASSPLERYGANQPQHF. The CDR3 nucleotides are TGTGCCAGCTCACCCTTAGAACGGTATGGAGCCAATCAGCCCCAGCATTTT.

Only a few counts were recorded for this clonotype. CDR3: CASSLDARYEQYF. The DNA of the CDR3 is TGTGCCAGCAGCTTAGACGCGAGATACGAGCAGTACTTC. The rearrangement links TRBV11-3 to TRBJ2-7; D uncertain. Germline V CDR1 and CDR2: SGHNT, YENEEA. Trimming took 0 bases from V and 4 from J, leaving 7 bases between them. The CDR3 is 13 amino acids. Together with reference TRBV11-3 and TRBJ2-7, the CDR3 gives the full variable domain: EAGVVQSPRYKIIEKKQPVAFWCNPISGHNTLYWYLQNLGQGPELLIRYENEEAVDDSQLPKDRFSAERLKGVDSTLKIQPAELGDSAVYLCASSLDARYEQYFGPGTRLTVT.

In this sample, this clonotype turned up many times. The genes are TRBV7-2 and TRBJ2-6; the D gene could be TRBD1 or TRBD2 (6 bases each). CDR3 length: 17 residues. V was shortened by 2 bases and J by 2 bases, with 13 bases between the two germline ends. CDR1 is SGHTA, CDR2 FQGNSA, per germline. CDR3 sequence (DNA): TGTGCCAGCAGCTTATGGGGGGCTGTGGCTGGGGCCAACGTCCTGACTTTC. Its protein is CASSLWGAVAGANVLTF.

The CDR3 is CASSPRSGYTDTQYF. The CDR3 coding sequence is TGTGCCAGCAGTCCCCGCAGCGGCTACACAGATACGCAGTATTTT. V and J are TRBV6-2 or TRBV6-3 and TRBJ2-3; D perhaps matches TRBD2 (5 bases). CDR1 and CDR2 (germline): MNHEY, SVGEGT. Trimming left V 5 bases short and J 2 bases short, with 14 bases between. The CDR3 totals 15 residues.

The rearrangement links TRBV6-5 to TRBJ2-3, with a weak D call TRBD2 (6 bases). The V gene's germline CDR1 is MNHEY and CDR2 SVGAGI. CDR3 length: 16 residues. Trimming removed 6 bases at V and 4 bases at J, with 20 bases between. CDR3 DNA sequence: TGTGCCAGCAGCCCGCGGGGCGGTAGTGGGGCAGATACGCAGTATTTT. This sequence encodes CASSPRGGSGADTQYF.

J is TRBJ1-2 and V is TRBV6-2 or TRBV6-3; D gene uncertain. V dropped 2 bases and J dropped 4 bases, with 8 bases sitting between them. Germline CDR1 reads MNHEY; CDR2 reads SVGEGT. The CDR3 length is 13 residues. The CDR3 coding sequence is TGTGCCAGCAGTTACCTACAGAGCTATGGCTACACCTTC. Protein: CASSYLQSYGYTF.

The chain uses TRBV7-2 and TRBJ2-3; D is possibly TRBD1 or TRBD2 (5 bases each). The V end lost 1 base, the J end lost 0 bases, and 17 bases lay between the germline ends. The CDR3 totals 18 residues. Germline V gene sequence: CDR1 SGHTA, CDR2 FQGNSA. CDR3 in amino acids: CASSLVGTPVSSTDTQYF. As DNA, the CDR3 is TGTGCCAGCAGCTTAGTCGGGACGCCTGTATCTAGCACAGATACGCAGTATTTT.

V and J are TRBV15 and TRBJ2-7; 7 nucleotides align to TRBD2. Germline values: CDR1 LNHNV, CDR2 YYDKDF (reference sequence). The CDR3 extends over 14 amino acids. V gave up 5 bases and J gave up 2 bases; unmatched junction bases: 6. The CDR3 DNA is TGTGCCACCAGCCCTGGTCGGGGGGCCTACGAGCAGTACTTC. This gives the protein CATSPGRGAYEQYF.

The genes are TRBV12-3 or TRBV12-4 and TRBJ2-1, with 10 bases aligning to TRBD2. CDR3 length equals 21 residues. J was trimmed by 2 bases and V by 2 bases; bases with no gene match: 18. DNA of the CDR3: TGTGCCAGCAGTTTAACCGGTGCTAGCGGGAGAGGGCGCGCGGCCTACAATGAGCAGTTCTTC. Encoded protein: CASSLTGASGRGRAAYNEQFF.

The gene calls are TRBV6-5 and TRBJ1-1; 7 nucleotides agree with TRBD1. Germline CDR1 reads MNHEY; CDR2 reads SVGAGI. CDR3 size: 13 residues. V shed 2 bases and J 4 bases; nucleotides not matched to a gene: 1. CDR3 sequence reads: CASSYGQATEAFF. In DNA, the CDR3 is TGTGCCAGCAGTTACGGACAGGCCACTGAAGCTTTCTTT.

This clonotype was recorded many times. The chain recombines TRBV7-9 with TRBJ2-7, with 9 positions matching TRBD2. Germline loops: CDR1 SEHNR, CDR2 FQNEAQ (reference sequence). The CDR3 has 15 residues. V trimming: 4 bases; J trimming: 7 bases; junction bases outside the gene matches: 11. CDR3: CASSSSGGSPREQYF. CDR3 nucleotide sequence: TGTGCCAGCAGCTCGAGCGGGGGGTCCCCTCGAGAGCAGTACTTC.

A few counts support this clonotype. This rearrangement joins TRBV7-9 to TRBJ1-1, with D uncertain. The CDR3 spans 11 residues. Germline V gives CDR1 SEHNR, CDR2 FQNEAQ (reference sequence). The V gene lost 5 bases and the J gene lost 9 bases, with 10 bases spanning the gap. The CDR3 bases are TGTGCCAGCAGCCCGATGGGAAAAGCTTTCTTT. The encoded protein is CASSPMGKAFF. Variable domain in full (rest from reference TRBV7-9 and TRBJ1-1): DTGVSQNPRHKITKRGQNVTFRCDPISEHNRLYWYRQTLGQGPEFLTYFQNEAQLEKSRLLSDRFSAERPKGSFSTLEIQRTEQGDSAMYLCASSPMGKAFFGQGTRLTVV.

This sequence joins TRBV7-2 and TRBJ2-7, with 9 nucleotides matching TRBD2. V lost 0 bases, J lost 6 bases, and 3 bases stayed unmatched. This CDR3 has 14 residues. CDR1 SGHTA and CDR2 FQGNSA come from the germline V gene. CDR3 sequence (DNA): TGTGCCAGCAGCTTAGCCGCGACTAGCGGCGAGCAGTACTTC. Residues: CASSLAATSGEQYF.

This clonotype was counted only a few times. The J gene is TRBJ2-3, the V gene TRBV4-3; D perhaps matches TRBD2 (5 bases). CDR1 and CDR2 (germline): LGHNA, YSLEER. The CDR3 totals 16 residues. Deletions cut 0 bases from V and 6 bases from J, with 16 bases between. Here the CDR3 DNA reads TGCGCCAGCAGCCAAGATCCGGGCGGGCGGCTGGATACGCAGTATTTT. This translates into CASSQDPGGRLDTQYF.

V is TRBV7-8 and J is TRBJ1-1; D unclear. Deletions cut 7 bases from V and 0 bases from J, with 15 bases between. There are 15 residues in the CDR3. Germline lookup yields CDR1 SGHVS and CDR2 FQNEAQ. For the CDR3, the DNA is TGTGCCAGCAATATAAGACGGGTCATGAACACTGAAGCTTTCTTT. It is translated as CASNIRRVMNTEAFF. The full variable domain, rest sourced from reference TRBV7-8 and TRBJ1-1, is GAGVSQSPRYKVAKRGQDVALRCDPISGHVSLFWYQQALGQGPEFLTYFQNEAQLDKSGLPSDRFFAERPEGSVSTLKIQRTQQEDSAVYLCASNIRRVMNTEAFFGQGTRLTVV.